This T cell receptor (beta chain) was found in a study of T-cell memory formation after mild COVID-19. Study-wide background: TCR clusters were largely donor specific.

The CDR3 contains 12 residues. Germline V gives CDR1 MDHEN, CDR2 SYDVKM. V lost 2 bases, J lost 11 bases, and 10 bases lay in between. Via MiXCR, TCRdb re-called the 5' RACE reads, giving one row per CDR3 protein. Of a few hundred thousand distinct CDR3 sequences listed, more than 9% are singletons. The sequence was obtained from a man between 18 and 29 years old who had mild COVID-19 (a few samples of this study predate the infection). Cell type and time point are not known. The chain couples TRBV28 to TRBJ2-1; D uncertain. The sample was PBMCs or a T cell subset sorted from them (not recorded which). The CDR3 is CASSLQAKQQFF. CDR3 DNA sequence: TGTGCCAGCAGTTTACAAGCCAAGCAGCAGTTCTTC. Supplemented by reference TRBV28 and TRBJ2-1, the full variable domain reads DVKVTQSSRYLVKRTGEKVFLECVQDMDHENMFWYRQDPGLGLRLIYFSYDVKMKEKGDIPEGYSVSREKKERFSLILESASTNQTSMYLCASSLQAKQQFFGPGTRLTVL.